This TCR beta chain was obtained from a study of cytotoxic CD8 clonotypes in ibrutinib-treated CLL. Study in general: Average yields of roughly 260,000 productive templates and tens of thousands of productive rearrangements characterized the samples. Whole-study results and caveats: Age-matched healthy donor levels were exceeded by baseline clonality, which tracked circulating CD8+ T-cell counts. With treatment, public clonotypes, which were uncommon, either contracted or remained stable.

From germline, CDR1 is SGHTA and CDR2 FQGNSA. The CDR3 loop spans 17 amino acids. V shed 5 bases, J shed 1 base, and the junction held 14 bases outside the gene matches. With respect to this clone: Its antigen is not known.

The sequencing depth, 1 in 200,000 to 1 in 1 million T cells, was the target. Clones were read by immunoSEQ multiplex PCR, and TCRdb kept only the in-frame ones, dropping some. Of some 290,000 clones listed, almost 80% were seen once; the top ten hold approximately 7%. The chain has TRBV7-2 and TRBJ2-7, with 7 positions matching TRBD1. Sequenced material: PBMCs, taken before ibrutinib treatment. The sequence derives from a human donor with chronic lymphocytic leukemia. The CDR3 DNA reads TGTGCCAGCAGCCGAGAAAAAGTCCCGGGACAGTCCTACGAGCAGTACTTC. As protein: CASSREKVPGQSYEQYF.